Each of the 21 T cell receptor beta chains below was sequenced from the same sample in a study of regulatory T cells in long-lasting Graves disease. Arm-PCR with iRepertoire HTBI primers amplified the CDR3 regions for these TCR beta libraries. TCRdb redid the calling of the multiplex PCR reads with MiXCR, one entry per CDR3 protein. This sample has approximately 400,000 distinct CDR3 sequences, with approximately 15% found just once. The time point is: newly diagnosed GD, antithyroid drugs for less than 3 months. Extracted RNA from PBMCs served as the source of the TCR library. The sample was also linked to a second study, of T cells in Graves' hyperthyroidism and ophthalmopathy.

The starting material was peripheral blood mononuclear cells (PBMCs), obtained at new diagnosis, from a patient treated with antithyroid drugs. These receptors were obtained from a woman in her forties with Graves disease.

This clonotype was observed at least ten times. The chain carries TRBV28 and TRBJ2-7; D unclear. The CDR3 runs to 10 residues. Germline CDR1 MDHEN, CDR2 SYDVKM. V was trimmed by 8 bases and J by 6 bases, leaving 8 bases between them. CDR3 region: CASALSEQYF. CDR3 nucleotide sequence: TGTGCCAGCGCGTTGAGCGAGCAGTACTTC.

This clonotype has at least ten counts. The rearrangement uses TRBV19 and TRBJ1-1; D unclear. The germline V and J ends were trimmed by 5 bases and 1 base, with 11 bases remaining between them. Per the germline V gene, CDR1 is LNHDA and CDR2 is SQIVND (reference sequence). CDR3 length: 14 amino acids. CDR3 residues: CASSYTRQNTEAFF. As DNA, the CDR3 is TGTGCCAGTAGTTACACCCGACAGAACACTGAAGCTTTCTTT.

This clonotype was counted ten times or more. V usage is TRBV7-2 and J usage is TRBJ2-7; D not certain. This CDR3 is 15 amino acids long. The V end was cut by 0 bases, the J end by 3 bases, with 12 bases between. Germline V lookup: CDR1 SGHTA, CDR2 FQGNSA. The CDR3 sequence: CASSLAFSLVYEQYF. The CDR3 bases are TGTGCCAGCAGCTTAGCTTTCTCCTTGGTCTACGAGCAGTACTTC.

The chain is built from TRBV6-2 or TRBV6-3 and TRBJ2-1; 7 bases fit TRBD2. The V segment lost 6 bases and the J segment 1 base; nucleotides outside the gene matches: 6. Germline assignment: CDR1 MNHEY and CDR2 SVGEGT. The CDR3 has 15 amino acids. CDR3 amino acids: CASSPTSESYNEQFF. CDR3 DNA: TGTGCCAGCAGCCCAACTAGCGAATCCTACAATGAGCAGTTCTTC.

A word on this clonotype: One base away lies a much larger clone, so this may be a sequencing read error. This chain joins TRBV7-6 and TRBJ2-5; D gene ambiguous. V lost 1 base and J 3 bases, leaving 6 bases between the germline ends. Per the germline V gene, CDR1 is SGHVS and CDR2 is FNYEAQ. This CDR3 has 13 amino acids. In DNA, the CDR3 is TGTGCCAGCAGCTTAGATGGGGAAGAGACCCAGTACTTC. This codes for CASSLDGEETQYF.

At least ten counts were recorded for this clonotype. The V gene is TRBV11-2, the J gene TRBJ2-1, with TRBD2 matching over 10 bases. This CDR3 is 17 amino acids long. The V and J ends lost 1 base and 2 bases, in that order; junction bases with no gene match: 5. Germline V lookup: CDR1 SGHAT, CDR2 FQNNGV. The CDR3 sequence: CASSLGSAGGAYNEQFF. DNA of the CDR3: TGTGCCAGCAGCTTAGGGTCAGCGGGAGGGGCCTACAATGAGCAGTTCTTC.

This clonotype was recorded many times. The CDR3 protein is CASSHRDIREAFF. The DNA for the CDR3 is TGTGCCAGCAGTCACCGGGACATAAGGGAAGCTTTCTTT. This chain links TRBV27 with TRBJ1-1; a weak D match, TRBD1 (6 bases). V was pared by 5 bases and J by 8 bases, with 15 bases between. The CDR3 is 13 residues long. Per the germline V gene, CDR1 is MNHEY and CDR2 is SMNVEV (reference sequence).

The sample holds a few counts of this clonotype. This clone may be a read error of a much larger clone one base away. CDR3 sequence reads: CASSLVSAGEPFF. CDR3 DNA: TGTGCCAGCAGCTTAGTTTCTGCCGGGGAGCCGTTTTTT. The V and J genes are TRBV11-2 and TRBJ2-2; tentatively, D is TRBD2 (5 bases). CDR1 is SGHAT and CDR2 is FQNNGV in the germline V gene. CDR3 length: 13 residues. Full variable domain (missing parts from reference TRBV11-2 and TRBJ2-2): EAGVAQSPRYKIIEKRQSVAFWCNPISGHATLYWYQQILGQGPKLLIQFQNNGVVDDSQLPKDRFSAERLKGVDSTLKIQPAKLEDSAVYLCASSLVSAGEPFFGEGSRLTVL.

The chain recombines TRBV24-1 with TRBJ2-5, with 10 bases lining up with TRBD1. The CDR3 sequence is 18 residues long. Germline CDR1 reads KGHDR; CDR2 reads SFDVKD. V trimming: 2 bases; J trimming: 5 bases; junction bases outside the gene matches: 13. CDR3: CATSDSRQGASSAETQYF. The CDR3 nucleotides are TGTGCCACCAGTGATTCGAGACAGGGGGCTTCATCCGCCGAGACCCAGTACTTC.

The chain has TRBV24-1 and TRBJ1-1; D unresolved. The CDR3 loop spans 14 amino acids. Trimming left V 0 bases short and J 11 bases short, with 15 bases between. CDR1 and CDR2 (germline): KGHDR, SFDVKD. The CDR3 nucleotides read TGTGCCACCAGTGATTTGGGGGAGCGCGTGGTCGCTTTCTTT. As protein: CATSDLGERVVAFF.

In regard to this clonotype: Without the conserved terminal phenylalanine or tryptophan, this CDR3 likely stems from a read error. The chain couples TRBV3-1 to TRBJ2-5, with D uncertain. The CDR3 length is 12 residues. Germline V gene sequence: CDR1 LGHDT, CDR2 YNNKEL (reference sequence). This chain's CDR3 is CASGQIVETQYL. The CDR3 bases are TGTGCCAGCGGCCAAATAGTAGAGACCCAGTACTTG.

This clonotype came up many times. The rearrangement links TRBV30 to TRBJ2-7, with 7 bases matching TRBD1. V lost 6 bases, J lost 3 bases, and 8 bases stayed unmatched. The CDR3 sequence is 13 residues long. The germline CDR1 and CDR2 sequences are GTSNPN and SVGIG (reference sequence). The CDR3 sequence is CACRSRQGYEQYF. The CDR3 bases are TGTGCCTGCCGGTCACGACAGGGCTACGAGCAGTACTTC.

This clonotype occurred many times. The chain joins TRBV7-2 to TRBJ2-3; 7 positions match TRBD1. This CDR3 has 13 residues. The trim removed 4 bases at V and 8 bases at J, leaving 6 bases unmatched. Germline CDR1 SGHTA, CDR2 FQGNSA. CDR3 in DNA: TGTGCCAGCAGCTACAACAGGGGTGGTACGCAGTATTTT. Translated: CASSYNRGGTQYF.

The sample holds a few counts of this clonotype. The chain has TRBV13 and TRBJ1-2; maybe TRBD1 (5 bases). V lost 7 bases and J lost 3, with 18 bases in between. Germline V lookup: CDR1 PRHDT, CDR2 FYEKMQ (reference sequence). CDR3 length: 15 amino acids. This CDR3 is CASMYRGRADYGYTF. The CDR3 coding sequence is TGTGCCAGCATGTACCGGGGCAGGGCCGACTATGGCTACACCTTC. Filled out from reference TRBV13 and TRBJ1-2, the complete variable domain reads AAGVIQSPRHLIKEKRETATLKCYPIPRHDTVYWYQQGPGQDPQFLISFYEKMQSDKGSIPDRFSAQQFSDYHSELNMSSLELGDSALYFCASMYRGRADYGYTFGSGTRLTVV.

At least ten counts were recorded for this clonotype. The CDR3 DNA follows: TGTGCCAGCAGTTCCCATTTCAGGGAGGGCACTGAAGCTTTCTTT. This encodes CASSSHFREGTEAFF. This chain connects TRBV12-3 or TRBV12-4 to TRBJ1-1; D possibly corresponds to TRBD1 (5 bases). Deletions cut 4 bases from V and 4 bases from J, with 16 bases between. The CDR3 is 15 amino acids.

There are a few counts of this clonotype. The chain joins TRBV10-3 to TRBJ2-5, with 10 bases lining up with TRBD1. The CDR3 is made up of 15 amino acids. From germline, CDR1 is ENHRY and CDR2 SYGVKD. V was pared by 5 bases and J by 1 base, with 4 bases of the junction left unmatched. CDR3: CAISRDRGFQETQYF. CDR3 nucleotide sequence: TGTGCCATCAGTAGGGACAGGGGTTTCCAAGAGACCCAGTACTTC.

This clonotype has ten or more counts. This sequence joins TRBV5-1 and TRBJ2-1; 10 nucleotides align to TRBD2. Germline V gives CDR1 SGHRS, CDR2 YFSETQ. CDR3 size: 16 residues. Trimming took 3 bases from V and 10 from J; bases not matched to a gene: 13. For the CDR3, the DNA is TGCGCCAGCAGCTCTGTAGCGGGAGGCGGATCTGGGGAGCAGTTCTTC. Translating it yields CASSSVAGGGSGEQFF.

This clonotype has ten or more counts. This chain uses TRBV11-3 with TRBJ2-7; D unclear. Germline V gene lookup returns CDR1 SGHNT and CDR2 YENEEA. Deletions cut 0 bases from V and 7 bases from J, with 13 bases between. CDR3 size: 14 residues. DNA for the CDR3: TGTGCCAGCAGCTTAGATGGTCGCAGTGGTGAGCAGTACTTC. This translates into CASSLDGRSGEQYF. Drawing the rest from reference TRBV11-3 and TRBJ2-7, the complete variable domain is EAGVVQSPRYKIIEKKQPVAFWCNPISGHNTLYWYLQNLGQGPELLIRYENEEAVDDSQLPKDRFSAERLKGVDSTLKIQPAELGDSAVYLCASSLDGRSGEQYFGPGTRLTVT.

V gene TRBV13 combines with J gene TRBJ2-7; 9 nucleotides agree with TRBD2. Per the germline V gene, CDR1 is PRHDT and CDR2 is FYEKMQ (reference sequence). Trimming cost V 0 bases and J 2 bases; bases outside gene matches: 11. The CDR3 loop spans 18 amino acids. The CDR3 DNA reads as TGTGCCAGCAGCTTAGGTCCAGCGGGAGGCACAATTACCTACGAGCAGTACTTC. It yields the protein CASSLGPAGGTITYEQYF.

The chain uses TRBV5-5 and TRBJ2-3, with TRBD1 matching 11 bases. The CDR3 length is 17 residues. The V gene's germline CDR1 is SGHKS and CDR2 YYEKEE (reference sequence). V shed 3 bases, J shed 2 bases, and the junction held 8 bases outside the gene matches. The CDR3 protein is CASSSRGQGASTDTQYF. CDR3 sequence (DNA): TGTGCCAGCAGCTCGCGCGGACAGGGGGCGTCCACAGATACGCAGTATTTT.

This clonotype was recorded at least ten times. The chain is built from TRBV12-3 or TRBV12-4 and TRBJ2-5; D is tentatively TRBD1 or TRBD2 (6 bases each). This CDR3 is built from 15 residues. The V and J ends lost 6 bases and 1 base respectively, with 15 bases between them. The CDR3 loop is CASSPVGGLQETQYF. Here the CDR3 DNA reads TGTGCCAGCAGCCCGGTAGGGGGACTCCAAGAGACCCAGTACTTC.